This is a list of T cell receptor beta chains from one sample in a study of blood T cell repertoires in COVID-19. Measured with immunoSEQ multiplex PCR; TCRdb has only the in-frame clones, and not every one. The table has 200,000 to 300,000 clones, around 81% seen once. Input material: peripheral blood. These TCRs come from a woman older than 75 with COVID-19, enrolled during active disease. The CDR3 runs from the conserved cysteine through the conserved F or W. The order of the fields is clone size, J gene, V gene, D gene, CDR3 protein, CDR3 DNA. D genes are given only for firm matches. Rows give clone size only sometimes, using once, few, many, or a class for an expanded clone.

clone_size: .; j_call: TRBJ2-5; v_call: TRBV21-1; d_call: .; cdr3_aa: CASSKTGIQETQYF; cdr3_nt: TGTGCCAGCAGCAAGACAGGTATCCAAGAGACCCAGTACTTC
clone_size: once; j_call: TRBJ1-2; v_call: TRBV5-5; d_call: TRBD1; cdr3_aa: CASSLRGRSYGYTF; cdr3_nt: TGTGCCAGCAGCTTAAGGGGGCGTAGCTATGGCTACACCTTC
clone_size: once; j_call: TRBJ1-2; v_call: TRBV6-5; d_call: .; cdr3_aa: CASSNKGPRGYTF; cdr3_nt: TGTGCCAGCAGTAATAAGGGGCCTCGTGGCTACACCTTC
clone_size: .; j_call: TRBJ2-7; v_call: TRBV7-8; d_call: .; cdr3_aa: CASSLGGYGGAYEQYF; cdr3_nt: TGTGCCAGCAGCTTAGGTGGGTACGGCGGAGCCTACGAGCAGTACTTC
clone_size: .; j_call: TRBJ1-1; v_call: TRBV7-3; d_call: .; cdr3_aa: CASSRTRNTEAFF; cdr3_nt: TGTGCCAGCAGCCGTACACGGAACACTGAAGCTTTCTTT
clone_size: .; j_call: TRBJ1-1; v_call: TRBV6-5; d_call: .; cdr3_aa: CASSYFQGWGTEAFF; cdr3_nt: TGTGCCAGCAGTTACTTCCAGGGTTGGGGCACTGAAGCTTTCTTT
clone_size: .; j_call: TRBJ1-5; v_call: TRBV6-1; d_call: .; cdr3_aa: CASSNSVSNQPQHF; cdr3_nt: TGTGCCAGCAGTAACTCTGTAAGCAATCAGCCCCAGCATTTT
clone_size: .; j_call: TRBJ1-6; v_call: TRBV28; d_call: TRBD1; cdr3_aa: CASSPTKGAPRSSPLHF; cdr3_nt: TGTGCCAGCAGTCCAACGAAGGGGGCGCCCCGGAGCTCACCCCTCCACTTT
clone_size: .; j_call: TRBJ2-1; v_call: TRBV4-3; d_call: .; cdr3_aa: CASSHGGGGEQFF; cdr3_nt: TGCGCCAGCAGCCATGGGGGAGGGGGTGAGCAGTTCTTC
clone_size: few; j_call: TRBJ2-1; v_call: TRBV7-2; d_call: TRBD2; cdr3_aa: CASSVGLAGGGEQFF; cdr3_nt: TGTGCCAGCAGCGTGGGACTAGCGGGGGGCGGAGAGCAGTTCTTC
clone_size: .; j_call: TRBJ2-5; v_call: TRBV28; d_call: .; cdr3_aa: CASSLGQGSHQETQYF; cdr3_nt: TGTGCCAGCAGTTTAGGGCAGGGGTCCCACCAAGAGACCCAGTACTTC
clone_size: .; j_call: TRBJ2-3; v_call: TRBV24-1; d_call: .; cdr3_aa: CATSDKSPRTDTQYF; cdr3_nt: TGTGCCACTTCGGACAAGAGCCCACGCACAGATACGCAGTATTTT
clone_size: .; j_call: TRBJ1-2; v_call: TRBV5-1; d_call: TRBD1; cdr3_aa: CASSPGQAPYGYTF; cdr3_nt: TGCGCCAGCAGCCCCGGACAGGCCCCCTATGGCTACACCTTC
clone_size: .; j_call: TRBJ2-1; v_call: TRBV5-1; d_call: .; cdr3_aa: CASSLGSGLKNEQFF; cdr3_nt: TGCGCCAGCAGCTTGGGAAGCGGGTTGAAAAATGAGCAGTTCTTC
clone_size: .; j_call: TRBJ2-7; v_call: TRBV18; d_call: TRBD2; cdr3_aa: CASSLLAGGPSKEQYF; cdr3_nt: TGTGCCAGCTCCCTACTAGCGGGAGGGCCGTCTAAAGAGCAGTACTTC
clone_size: few; j_call: TRBJ1-1; v_call: TRBV30; d_call: .; cdr3_aa: CALHMNTEAFF; cdr3_nt: TGTGCTTTACACATGAACACTGAAGCTTTCTTT
clone_size: .; j_call: TRBJ1-4; v_call: TRBV7-9; d_call: TRBD1; cdr3_aa: CASSLQGGGEKLFF; cdr3_nt: TGTGCCAGCAGCCTCCAGGGGGGCGGTGAAAAACTGTTTTTT
clone_size: .; j_call: TRBJ1-4; v_call: TRBV9; d_call: .; cdr3_aa: CASSPLEGTNEKLFF; cdr3_nt: TGTGCCAGCAGCCCATTGGAGGGTACTAATGAAAAACTGTTTTTT
clone_size: .; j_call: TRBJ2-1; v_call: TRBV28; d_call: TRBD2; cdr3_aa: CASSTILAGEDEQFF; cdr3_nt: TGTGCCAGCAGCACTATACTAGCGGGAGAAGATGAGCAGTTCTTC
clone_size: .; j_call: TRBJ2-1; v_call: TRBV20-1; d_call: TRBD2; cdr3_aa: CSASLGLAGGPAGFF; cdr3_nt: TGCAGTGCTAGTTTGGGACTAGCGGGGGGGCCGGCGGGGTTCTTC
clone_size: .; j_call: TRBJ2-2; v_call: TRBV28; d_call: .; cdr3_aa: CASSLLGAGELFF; cdr3_nt: TGTGCCAGCAGTTTATTGGGAGCCGGGGAGCTGTTTTTT
clone_size: .; j_call: TRBJ2-1; v_call: TRBV14; d_call: TRBD2; cdr3_aa: CASSVSGRPNEQFF; cdr3_nt: TGTGCCAGCAGCGTTAGCGGGAGGCCGAATGAGCAGTTCTTC
clone_size: .; j_call: TRBJ1-5; v_call: TRBV27; d_call: .; cdr3_aa: CARAGGSSNQPQHF; cdr3_nt: TGTGCCAGGGCGGGGGGGTCGAGCAATCAGCCCCAGCATTTT